Below, 24 T cell receptor beta chains from the same sample are listed, as sequenced in a study of human T cells and chemical hapten exposure. Via MiXCR, TCRdb re-called the RACE reads, giving one row per CDR3 protein. The sample consists of tens of thousands of distinct CDR3 sequences, under 13% of them appearing once. Time point meaning: patch test 1, 2 weeks after DPC sensitization. Treatment here: therapeutic diphenylcyclopropenone sensitization with weekly scalp DPC. The specimen comprised whole blood, sampled in connection with sensitization to the hapten diphenylcyclopropenone (DPC). Receptor source: a woman in her fifties or sixties with alopecia areata. Some clones in this sample may be carry-over from other donors' samples.

There are many counts of this clonotype. The V call is TRBV3-1, the J call TRBJ1-6; unclear D gene. This CDR3 comprises 13 residues. Germline V CDR1 and CDR2: LGHDT, YNNKEL (reference sequence). V gave up 4 bases and J gave up 9 bases, with 10 bases separating them. The chain's CDR3 is CASSLRATSPLHF. For the CDR3, the DNA is TGTGCCAGCAGCCTCCGGGCGACTTCACCCCTCCACTTT.

A few counts support this clonotype. This sequence joins TRBV6-2 or TRBV6-3 and TRBJ1-1, with D tentatively TRBD1 (6 bases). Per germline, CDR1 MNHEY and CDR2 SVGEGT. The CDR3 has 15 residues. Trimming shortened V by 6 bases and J by 6 bases, and 20 bases separated the two germline ends. The CDR3 here is CASSHNLQGGAEAFF. In nucleotides, the CDR3 is TGTGCCAGCAGCCACAACCTACAGGGTGGAGCTGAAGCTTTCTTT.

This chain links TRBV6-2 or TRBV6-3 with TRBJ1-1; D call uncertain. This CDR3 region has 15 residues. CDR1 and CDR2 from the germline V gene are MNHEY and SVGEGT. The V gene lost 4 bases and the J gene lost 1 base, with 13 bases spanning the gap. CDR3 sequence (DNA): TGTGCCAGCAGTTCCACCCTGCTGGGGAACACTGAAGCTTTCTTT. Translated, it gives CASSSTLLGNTEAFF.

This clonotype has a count of ten or more. The V and J genes are TRBV6-5 and TRBJ2-7; D call uncertain. The CDR3 is made up of 11 amino acids. Germline lookup yields CDR1 MNHEY and CDR2 SVGAGI. Trimming shortened V by 2 bases and J by 5 bases, and 4 bases separated the two germline ends. The CDR3 coding sequence is TGTGCCAGCAGTTACCGCCACGAGCAGTACTTC. Translation gives CASSYRHEQYF.

In this sample, this clonotype turned up many times. The chain employs TRBV2 and TRBJ2-1; weak D call: TRBD1 (6 bases). Germline values: CDR1 SNHLY, CDR2 FYNNEI. Between the trimmed V and J ends, which lost 4 bases and 9 bases, there was a span of 16 bases. CDR3 size: 14 residues. The CDR3 nucleotides read TGTGCCAGCAGTGTTAGCAGGGGATTGGGTGAGCAGTTCTTC. The encoded protein is CASSVSRGLGEQFF.

The CDR3 sequence: CASSPTSETRNSPLHF. The CDR3 region has the DNA TGTGCCAGCAGCCCAACATCGGAGACACGAAATTCACCCCTCCACTTT. The chain uses TRBV9 and TRBJ1-6; no clear D. V was cut by 4 bases and J by 7 bases, with 18 bases left in between. The germline V gene encodes CDR1 SGDLS and CDR2 YYNGEE. The CDR3 is made up of 16 amino acids. Variable domain in full (rest from reference TRBV9 and TRBJ1-6): DSGVTQTPKHLITATGQRVTLRCSPRSGDLSVYWYQQSLDQGLQFLIQYYNGEERAKGNILERFSAQQFPDLHSELNLSSLELGDSALYFCASSPTSETRNSPLHFGNGTRLTVT.

In this sample, this clonotype turned up a few times. The V and J genes are TRBV2 and TRBJ1-1; possibly TRBD1 for D (6 bases). Trimming took off 4 bases at V and 6 bases at J, with 9 bases between the two ends. CDR1 is SNHLY and CDR2 is FYNNEI in the germline V gene. CDR3 size: 12 residues. CDR3 nucleotides: TGTGCCAGCAGTGGACAGGTACCTGAAGCTTTCTTT. This encodes CASSGQVPEAFF.

This clonotype was detected a few times. The gene calls are TRBV27 and TRBJ1-5, with D possibly being TRBD1 (5 bases). This CDR3 has 15 amino acids. The V gene's germline CDR1 is MNHEY and CDR2 SMNVEV (reference sequence). V lost 7 bases and J lost 2, with 15 bases in between. DNA for the CDR3: TGTGCCAGCACCCCACAGGACGAGGGCAATCAGCCCCAGCATTTT. Translated: CASTPQDEGNQPQHF.

This clonotype showed up many times. The chain employs TRBV7-6 and TRBJ2-3; no definite D call. V dropped 4 bases and J dropped 2 bases, with 10 bases sitting between them. Per the germline V gene, CDR1 is SGHVS and CDR2 is FNYEAQ. The CDR3 runs to 14 residues. CDR3 amino acids: CASSSFGSTDTQYF. The CDR3, as DNA: TGTGCCAGCAGCTCCTTTGGGTCCACAGATACGCAGTATTTT.

The table lists this clonotype with a few counts. The gene calls are TRBV5-1 and TRBJ2-7; perhaps TRBD1 as D (6 bases). V lost 0 bases to trimming and J lost 7 bases, with 17 bases between them. CDR1 and CDR2 from the germline V gene are SGHRS and YFSETQ. The CDR3 extends over 15 amino acids. The CDR3 sequence: CASSLGDTLRREQYF. CDR3 coding DNA: TGCGCCAGCAGCTTGGGGGACACCCTCCGAAGGGAGCAGTACTTC.

The chain employs TRBV2 and TRBJ2-7, with 10 nucleotides matching TRBD2. J was trimmed by 0 bases and V by 2 bases; bases with no gene match: 10. CDR1 is SNHLY and CDR2 is FYNNEI in the germline V gene. The CDR3 spans 18 residues. CDR3 bases: TGTGCCAGCAGTGAACCGGGACTAGCGCGCCTCAGCTCCTACGAGCAGTACTTC. Translation gives CASSEPGLARLSSYEQYF.

This clonotype was detected only a few times. The chain combines TRBV18 with TRBJ2-2; D not certain. The CDR3 runs to 13 residues. Per the germline V gene, CDR1 is KGHSH and CDR2 is LQKENI. The V and J ends lost 4 bases and 6 bases respectively, with 9 bases between them. Here the CDR3 DNA reads TGTGCCAGCTCACTGGAGAGTCCCGGGGAGCTGTTTTTT. Translation: CASSLESPGELFF.

The chain combines TRBV7-9 with TRBJ2-1; D gene uncertain. Germline-derived CDR1 and CDR2 are SEHNR and FQNEAQ (reference sequence). V was cut by 2 bases and J by 8 bases, with 7 bases left in between. This CDR3 has 12 amino acids. CDR3 sequence reads: CASSLLIDEQFF. The CDR3 DNA is TGTGCCAGCAGCTTATTAATCGATGAGCAGTTCTTC.

There are many counts of this clonotype. The rearrangement uses TRBV5-1 and TRBJ1-1, with D tentatively TRBD1 (6 bases). Trimming took off 6 bases at V and 3 bases at J, with 15 bases between the two ends. The CDR3 consists of 14 residues. The germline V gene encodes CDR1 SGHRS and CDR2 YFSETQ. CDR3 coding DNA: TGCGCCAGCATGCAACAGGGATGGGACACTGAAGCTTTCTTT. Amino acid sequence: CASMQQGWDTEAFF.

The V call is TRBV29-1, the J call TRBJ2-5, with TRBD2 identical over 10 bases. Per the germline V gene, CDR1 is SQVTM and CDR2 is ANQGSEA. V was clipped by 5 bases and J by 5 bases; unmatched bases: 14. This CDR3 comprises 16 residues. The CDR3 here is CSVSGGPSGSGETQYF. The CDR3 nucleotides are TGCAGCGTTTCTGGGGGTCCTAGCGGGAGTGGTGAGACCCAGTACTTC. Together with reference TRBV29-1 and TRBJ2-5, the CDR3 gives the full variable domain: SAVISQKPSRDICQRGTSLTIQCQVDSQVTMMFWYRQQPGQSLTLIATANQGSEATYESGFVIDKFPISRPNLTFSTLTVSNMSPEDSSIYLCSVSGGPSGSGETQYFGPGTRLLVL.

This clonotype has just a few counts. V is TRBV12-3 or TRBV12-4 and J is TRBJ1-1, with D unresolved. V was trimmed by 0 bases and J by 11 bases, leaving 13 bases between them. The CDR3 runs 13 residues. This CDR3 reads CASSLAVVPTAFF. In nucleotides, the CDR3 is TGTGCCAGCAGTTTAGCTGTAGTCCCCACCGCTTTCTTT.

The V call is TRBV6-2 or TRBV6-3, the J call TRBJ1-5; 7 nucleotides line up with TRBD1. Losses at the gene ends were 4 bases for V and 1 base for J; bases not matched to a gene: 4. The CDR3 length is 15 residues. Germline V gene sequence: CDR1 MNHEY, CDR2 SVGEGT. In DNA form, the CDR3 reads TGTGCCAGCAGTTGGGACAGTTTAAGCAATCAGCCCCAGCATTTT. This codes for CASSWDSLSNQPQHF.

The chain couples TRBV12-3 or TRBV12-4 to TRBJ2-7; the D gene is possibly TRBD1 (5 bases). V was trimmed by 2 bases and J by 0 bases, leaving 14 bases between them. There are 16 residues in the CDR3. CDR3 nucleotides: TGTGCCAGCAGTTTAAGGGGCCAGGGCCACTCCTACGAGCAGTACTTC. Translating gives CASSLRGQGHSYEQYF.

This rearrangement joins TRBV7-9 to TRBJ2-5; D remains unclear. The CDR3 length is 14 residues. V was clipped by 6 bases and J by 1 base, with 12 bases between them. Per the germline V gene, CDR1 is SEHNR and CDR2 is FQNEAQ (reference sequence). The CDR3 sequence is CASRPSAIQETQYF. CDR3 coding DNA: TGTGCCAGCAGGCCCTCGGCTATCCAAGAGACCCAGTACTTC.

This chain connects TRBV28 to TRBJ2-7; D is unclear. CDR1 is MDHEN and CDR2 is SYDVKM in the germline V gene. The CDR3 is made up of 14 amino acids. The V gene lost 5 bases and the J gene lost 0 bases, with 11 bases spanning the gap. Written as DNA, the CDR3 is TGTGCCAGCAGTCATCGCGGAATCTCCTACGAGCAGTACTTC. It yields the protein CASSHRGISYEQYF.

This clonotype showed up just a few times. The CDR3 DNA sequence: TGCAGTGCTAATTGGCTTTTACATCCCCTTAGTGAGCAGTTCTTC. It encodes CSANWLLHPLSEQFF. The V call is TRBV20-1, the J call TRBJ2-1; D remains ambiguous. Trimming removed 4 bases at V and 9 bases at J, with 22 bases between. The CDR3 loop spans 15 amino acids. Germline V CDR1 and CDR2: DFQATT, SNEGSKA (reference sequence).

The genes are TRBV28 and TRBJ2-7; perhaps TRBD2 as D (5 bases). The length of the CDR3 is 15 residues. Germline CDR1 reads MDHEN; CDR2 reads SYDVKM. V was shortened by 5 bases and J by 2 bases, with 16 bases between the two germline ends. The CDR3, as DNA: TGTGCCAGCAGTCCCGGAGGCGTGCAAGCCTACGAGCAGTACTTC. Protein product: CASSPGGVQAYEQYF. Full variable domain (rest looked up from reference TRBV28 and TRBJ2-7): DVKVTQSSRYLVKRTGEKVFLECVQDMDHENMFWYRQDPGLGLRLIYFSYDVKMKEKGDIPEGYSVSREKKERFSLILESASTNQTSMYLCASSPGGVQAYEQYFGPGTRLTVT.

This chain joins TRBV10-3 and TRBJ1-2; D unresolved. Between the trimmed V and J ends, which lost 2 bases and 3 bases, there was a span of 7 bases. Germline V gene lookup returns CDR1 ENHRY and CDR2 SYGVKD. The CDR3 covers 13 residues. The CDR3: CAISEEPDYGYTF. The CDR3 DNA follows: TGTGCCATCAGTGAGGAGCCAGACTATGGCTACACCTTC.

The genes are TRBV7-9 and TRBJ1-6; 8 nucleotides agree with TRBD1. The CDR3 contains 12 residues. V lost 5 bases and J lost 12; bases outside the gene matches: 3. Germline assignment: CDR1 SEHNR and CDR2 FQNEAQ (reference sequence). In nucleotides, the CDR3 is TGTGCCAGCAGCCACGGACAGGGACCCCTCCACTTT. The encoded protein is CASSHGQGPLHF.